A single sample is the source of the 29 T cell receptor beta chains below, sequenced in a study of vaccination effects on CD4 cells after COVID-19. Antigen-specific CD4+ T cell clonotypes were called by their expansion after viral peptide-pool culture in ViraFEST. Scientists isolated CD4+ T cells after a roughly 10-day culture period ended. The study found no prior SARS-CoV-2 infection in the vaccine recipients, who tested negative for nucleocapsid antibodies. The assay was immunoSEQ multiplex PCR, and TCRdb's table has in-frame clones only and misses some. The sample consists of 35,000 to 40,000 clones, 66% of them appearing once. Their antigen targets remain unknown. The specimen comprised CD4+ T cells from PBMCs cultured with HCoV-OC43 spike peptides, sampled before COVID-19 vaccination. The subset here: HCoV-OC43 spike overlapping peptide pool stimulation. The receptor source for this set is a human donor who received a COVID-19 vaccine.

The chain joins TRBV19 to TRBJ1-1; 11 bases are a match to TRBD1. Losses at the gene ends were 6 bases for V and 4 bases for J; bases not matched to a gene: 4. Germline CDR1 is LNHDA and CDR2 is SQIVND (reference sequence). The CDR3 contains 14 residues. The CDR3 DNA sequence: TGTGCCAGTAGCTCCGGGACAGGGGGCACTGAAGCTTTCTTT. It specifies CASSSGTGGTEAFF.

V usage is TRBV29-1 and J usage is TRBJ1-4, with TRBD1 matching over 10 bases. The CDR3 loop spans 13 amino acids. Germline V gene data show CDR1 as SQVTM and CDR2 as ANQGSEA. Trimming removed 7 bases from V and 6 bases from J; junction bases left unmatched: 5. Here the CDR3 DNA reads TGCAGCGGGGGACAGGGGTCTGATGAAAAACTGTTTTTT. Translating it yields CSGGQGSDEKLFF.

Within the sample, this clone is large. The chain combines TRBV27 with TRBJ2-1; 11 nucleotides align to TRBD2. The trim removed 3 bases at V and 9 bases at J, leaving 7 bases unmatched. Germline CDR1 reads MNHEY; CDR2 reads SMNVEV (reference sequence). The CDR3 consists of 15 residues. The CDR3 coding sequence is TGTGCCAGCAGTTTCCGTACTAGCGGGGGACGTGAGCAGTTCTTC. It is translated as CASSFRTSGGREQFF.

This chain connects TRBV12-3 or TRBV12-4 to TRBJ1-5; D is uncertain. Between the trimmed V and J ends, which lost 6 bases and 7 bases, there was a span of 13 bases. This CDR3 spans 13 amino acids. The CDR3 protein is CASSPVNDQPQHF. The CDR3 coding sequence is TGTGCCAGCAGCCCGGTGAATGACCAGCCCCAGCATTTT.

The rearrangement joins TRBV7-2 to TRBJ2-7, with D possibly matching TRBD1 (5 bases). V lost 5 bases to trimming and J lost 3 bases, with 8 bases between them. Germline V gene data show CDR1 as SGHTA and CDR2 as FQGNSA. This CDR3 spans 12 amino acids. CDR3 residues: CASSPTGYEQYF. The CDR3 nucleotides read TGTGCCAGCAGCCCAACAGGCTACGAGCAGTACTTC. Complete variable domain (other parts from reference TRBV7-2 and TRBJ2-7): GAGVSQSPSNKVTEKGKDVELRCDPISGHTALYWYRQSLGQGLEFLIYFQGNSAPDKSGLPSDRFSAERTGGSVSTLTIQRTQQEDSAVYLCASSPTGYEQYFGPGTRLTVT.

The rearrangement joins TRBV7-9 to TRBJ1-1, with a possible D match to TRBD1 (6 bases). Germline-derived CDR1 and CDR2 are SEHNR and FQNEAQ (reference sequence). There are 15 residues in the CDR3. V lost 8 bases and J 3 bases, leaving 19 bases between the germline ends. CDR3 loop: CASQGLAGPHTEAFF. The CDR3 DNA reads TGTGCCAGCCAGGGGCTGGCCGGCCCCCACACTGAAGCTTTCTTT.

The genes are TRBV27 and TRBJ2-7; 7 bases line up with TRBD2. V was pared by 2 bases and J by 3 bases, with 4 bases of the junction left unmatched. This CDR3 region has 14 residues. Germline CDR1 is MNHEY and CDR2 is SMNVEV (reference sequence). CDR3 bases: TGTGCCAGCAGTTTAAGGCGGGAGCTCTACGAGCAGTACTTC. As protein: CASSLRRELYEQYF.

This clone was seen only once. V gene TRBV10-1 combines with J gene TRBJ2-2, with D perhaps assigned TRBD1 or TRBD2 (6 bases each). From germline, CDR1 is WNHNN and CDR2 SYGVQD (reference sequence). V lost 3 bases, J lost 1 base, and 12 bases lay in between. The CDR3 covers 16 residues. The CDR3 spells CASSDGGHLNTGELFF. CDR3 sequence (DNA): TGCGCCAGCAGTGACGGGGGACATCTGAACACCGGGGAGCTGTTTTTT.

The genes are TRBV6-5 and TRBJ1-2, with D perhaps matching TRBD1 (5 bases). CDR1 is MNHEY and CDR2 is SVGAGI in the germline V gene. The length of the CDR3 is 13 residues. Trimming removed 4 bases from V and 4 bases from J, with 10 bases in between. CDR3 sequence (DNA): TGTGCCAGCAGTTCGACAGAACTCTATGGCTACACCTTC. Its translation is CASSSTELYGYTF.

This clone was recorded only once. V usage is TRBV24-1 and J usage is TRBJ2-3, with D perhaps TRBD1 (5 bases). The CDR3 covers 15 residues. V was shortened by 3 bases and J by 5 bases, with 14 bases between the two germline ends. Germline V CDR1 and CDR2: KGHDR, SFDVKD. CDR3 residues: CATSDGLTERDTQYF. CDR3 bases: TGTGCCACCAGTGATGGGCTGACAGAGCGAGATACGCAGTATTTT.

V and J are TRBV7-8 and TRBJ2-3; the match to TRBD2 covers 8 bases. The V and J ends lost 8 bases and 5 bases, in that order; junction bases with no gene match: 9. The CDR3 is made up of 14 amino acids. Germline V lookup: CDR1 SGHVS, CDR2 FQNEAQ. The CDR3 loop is CASGGLEVKDTQYF. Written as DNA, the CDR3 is TGTGCCAGCGGGGGACTAGAGGTGAAAGATACGCAGTATTTT.

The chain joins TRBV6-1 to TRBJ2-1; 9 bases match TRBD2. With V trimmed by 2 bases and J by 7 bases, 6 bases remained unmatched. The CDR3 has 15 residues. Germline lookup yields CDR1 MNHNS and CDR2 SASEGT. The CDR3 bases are TGTGCCAGCAGTGAACTGGCGGGGGGGCAAAATGAGCAGTTCTTC. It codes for CASSELAGGQNEQFF.

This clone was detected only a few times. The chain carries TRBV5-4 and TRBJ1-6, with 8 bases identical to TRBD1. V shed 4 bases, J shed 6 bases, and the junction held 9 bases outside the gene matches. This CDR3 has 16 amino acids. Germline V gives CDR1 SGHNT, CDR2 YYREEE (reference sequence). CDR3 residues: CASSPGQGTLNSPLHF. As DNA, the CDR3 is TGTGCCAGCAGCCCCGGACAGGGCACGCTTAATTCACCCCTCCACTTT.

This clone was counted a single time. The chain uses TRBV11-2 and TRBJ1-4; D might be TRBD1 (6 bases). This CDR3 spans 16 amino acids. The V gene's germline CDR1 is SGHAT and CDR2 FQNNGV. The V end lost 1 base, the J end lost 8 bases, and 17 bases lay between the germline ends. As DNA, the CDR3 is TGTGCCAGCAGCTTAGGGAACAGGGCCTTTGAAGAAAAACTGTTTTTT. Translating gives CASSLGNRAFEEKLFF.

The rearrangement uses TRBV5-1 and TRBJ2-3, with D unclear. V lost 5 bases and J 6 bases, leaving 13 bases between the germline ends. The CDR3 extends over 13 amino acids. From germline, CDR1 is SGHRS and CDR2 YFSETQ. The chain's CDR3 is CASSYTLGDTQYF. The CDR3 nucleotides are TGCGCCAGCAGTTATACGTTGGGGGATACGCAGTATTTT.

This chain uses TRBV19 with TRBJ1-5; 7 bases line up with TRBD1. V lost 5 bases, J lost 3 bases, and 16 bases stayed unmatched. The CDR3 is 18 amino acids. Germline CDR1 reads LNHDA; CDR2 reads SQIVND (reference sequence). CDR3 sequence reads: CASSLQGGQPLNNQPQHF. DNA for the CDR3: TGTGCCAGTAGTCTCCAGGGGGGACAGCCCCTAAACAATCAGCCCCAGCATTTT.

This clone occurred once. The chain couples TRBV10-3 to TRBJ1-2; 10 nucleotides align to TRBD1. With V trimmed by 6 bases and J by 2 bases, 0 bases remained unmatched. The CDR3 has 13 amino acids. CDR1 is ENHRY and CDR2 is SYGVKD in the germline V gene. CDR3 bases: TGTGCCATCAGGACAGGGGGCAACTATGGCTACACCTTC. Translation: CAIRTGGNYGYTF.

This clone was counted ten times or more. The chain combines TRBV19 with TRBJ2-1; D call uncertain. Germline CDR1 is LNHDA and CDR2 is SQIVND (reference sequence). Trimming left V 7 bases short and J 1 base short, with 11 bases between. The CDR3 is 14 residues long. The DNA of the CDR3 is TGTGCCAGTATAGCCGGGCCATCCTACAATGAGCAGTTCTTC. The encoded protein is CASIAGPSYNEQFF. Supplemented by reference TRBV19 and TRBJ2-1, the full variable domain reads DGGITQSPKYLFRKEGQNVTLSCEQNLNHDAMYWYRQDPGQGLRLIYYSQIVNDFQKGDIAEGYSVSREKKESFPLTVTSAQKNPTAFYLCASIAGPSYNEQFFGPGTRLTVL.

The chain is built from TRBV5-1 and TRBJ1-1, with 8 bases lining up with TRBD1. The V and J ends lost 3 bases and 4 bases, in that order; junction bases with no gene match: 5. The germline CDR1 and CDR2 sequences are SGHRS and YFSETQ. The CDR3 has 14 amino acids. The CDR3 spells CASSSTGDGTEAFF. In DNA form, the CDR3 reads TGCGCCAGCAGCTCGACAGGGGACGGCACTGAAGCTTTCTTT.

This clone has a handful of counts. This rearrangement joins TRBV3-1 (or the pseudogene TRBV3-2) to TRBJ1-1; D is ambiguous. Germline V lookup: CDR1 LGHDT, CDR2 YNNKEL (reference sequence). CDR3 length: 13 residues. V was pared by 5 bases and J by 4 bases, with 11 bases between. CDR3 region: CASSSARFTEAFF. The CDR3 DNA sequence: TGTGCCAGCAGCTCCGCCAGGTTCACTGAAGCTTTCTTT.

The CDR3 region has the DNA TGTGCCAGCAGTCACAACGGGACAGTCGCTAATGAAAAACTGTTTTTT. This encodes CASSHNGTVANEKLFF. The rearrangement joins TRBV6-9 to TRBJ1-4, with TRBD1 identical over 7 bases. Losses at the gene ends were 5 bases for V and 3 bases for J; bases not matched to a gene: 9. The CDR3 has 16 amino acids. Per germline, CDR1 MNHGY and CDR2 SVAAGI.

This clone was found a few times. CDR3 amino acids: CASSLGLAGGRDTQYF. In nucleotides, the CDR3 is TGCGCCAGCAGCTTGGGACTAGCGGGAGGTCGGGATACGCAGTATTTT. The rearrangement joins TRBV5-1 to TRBJ2-3; 13 bases are shared with TRBD2. V was clipped by 0 bases and J by 6 bases; unmatched bases: 4. Germline V CDR1 and CDR2: SGHRS, YFSETQ. The CDR3 has 16 residues.

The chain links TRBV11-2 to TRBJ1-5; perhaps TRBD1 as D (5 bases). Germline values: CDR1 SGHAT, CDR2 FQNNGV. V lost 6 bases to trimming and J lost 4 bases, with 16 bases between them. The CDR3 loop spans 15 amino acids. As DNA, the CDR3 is TGTGCCAGCAGTCGCTCGGGGGGAAGGAATCAGCCCCAGCATTTT. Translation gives CASSRSGGRNQPQHF.

CDR3 nucleotide sequence: TGTGCCAGCAGTGACTCGACCCGACAGGAGCAGTTCTTC. It codes for CASSDSTRQEQFF. The V and J genes are TRBV6-4 and TRBJ2-1; TRBD1 might be the D (5 bases). The CDR3 extends over 13 amino acids. The germline gives CDR1 MRHNA, CDR2 SNTAGT. V was cut by 0 bases and J by 10 bases, with 10 bases left in between.

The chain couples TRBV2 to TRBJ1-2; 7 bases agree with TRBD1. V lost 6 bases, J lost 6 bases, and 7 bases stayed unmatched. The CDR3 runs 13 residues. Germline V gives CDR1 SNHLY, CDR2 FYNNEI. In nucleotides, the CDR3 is TGTGCCAGCAGCCCATACGGGACAGATGGCTACACCTTC. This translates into CASSPYGTDGYTF.

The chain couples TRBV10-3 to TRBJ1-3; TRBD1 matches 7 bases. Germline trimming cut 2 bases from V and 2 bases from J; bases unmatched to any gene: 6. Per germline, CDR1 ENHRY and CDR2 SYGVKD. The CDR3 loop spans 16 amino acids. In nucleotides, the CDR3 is TGTGCCATCAGTGAGGGCCAGGGGGGAACTGGAAACACCATATATTTT. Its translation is CAISEGQGGTGNTIYF.

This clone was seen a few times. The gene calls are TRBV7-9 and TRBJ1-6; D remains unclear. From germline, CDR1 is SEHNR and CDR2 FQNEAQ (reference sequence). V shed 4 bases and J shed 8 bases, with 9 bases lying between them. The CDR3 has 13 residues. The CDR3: CASSSTRDSPLHF. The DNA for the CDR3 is TGTGCCAGCAGCTCCACGCGGGATTCACCCCTCCACTTT.

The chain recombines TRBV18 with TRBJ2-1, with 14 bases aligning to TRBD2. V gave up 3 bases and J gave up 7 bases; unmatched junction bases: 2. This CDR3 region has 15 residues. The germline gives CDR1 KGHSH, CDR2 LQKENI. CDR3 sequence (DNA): TGTGCCAGCTCACCTGGGACTAGCGGGAGAAATGAGCAGTTCTTC. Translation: CASSPGTSGRNEQFF.

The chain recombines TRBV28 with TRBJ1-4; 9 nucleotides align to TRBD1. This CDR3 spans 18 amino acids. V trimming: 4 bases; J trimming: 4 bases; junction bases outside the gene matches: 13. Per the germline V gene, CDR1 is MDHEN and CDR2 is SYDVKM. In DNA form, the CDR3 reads TGTGCCAGCAGTTCCCCCCGAGGGACAGGGCGCCATAATGAAAAACTGTTTTTT. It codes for CASSSPRGTGRHNEKLFF.